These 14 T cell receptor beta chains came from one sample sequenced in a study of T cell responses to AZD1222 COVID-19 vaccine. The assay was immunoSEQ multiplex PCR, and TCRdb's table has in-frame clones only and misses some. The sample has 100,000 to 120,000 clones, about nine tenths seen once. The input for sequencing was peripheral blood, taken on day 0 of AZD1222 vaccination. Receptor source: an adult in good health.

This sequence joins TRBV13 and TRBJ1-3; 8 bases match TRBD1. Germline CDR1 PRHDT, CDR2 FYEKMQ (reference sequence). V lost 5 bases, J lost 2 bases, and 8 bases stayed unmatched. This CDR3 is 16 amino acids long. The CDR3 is CASSTGQGTAGNTIYF. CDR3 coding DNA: TGTGCCAGCAGCACCGGACAGGGAACGGCTGGAAACACCATATATTTT.

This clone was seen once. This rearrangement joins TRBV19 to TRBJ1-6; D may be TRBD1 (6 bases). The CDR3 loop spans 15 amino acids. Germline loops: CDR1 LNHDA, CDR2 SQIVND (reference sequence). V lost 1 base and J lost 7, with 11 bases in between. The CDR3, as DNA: TGTGCCAGTAGTATAGGATCCAGGGGAAATTCACCCCTCCACTTT. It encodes CASSIGSRGNSPLHF.

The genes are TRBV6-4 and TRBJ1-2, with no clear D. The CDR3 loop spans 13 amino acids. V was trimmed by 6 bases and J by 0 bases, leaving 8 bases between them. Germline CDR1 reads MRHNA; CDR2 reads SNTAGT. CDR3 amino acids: CASRRGANYGYTF. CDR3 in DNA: TGTGCCAGCAGGAGAGGAGCTAACTATGGCTACACCTTC.

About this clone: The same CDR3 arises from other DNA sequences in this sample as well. In DNA, the CDR3 is TGTGCCAGCAGCCGCGGACCCAACTATGGCTACACCTTC. Protein sequence: CASSRGPNYGYTF. The chain couples TRBV11-2 to TRBJ1-2; D not certain. The CDR3 loop spans 13 amino acids. Germline values: CDR1 SGHAT, CDR2 FQNNGV. Trimming shortened V by 5 bases and J by 2 bases, and 9 bases separated the two germline ends. The entire variable domain, with the rest obtained from reference TRBV11-2 and TRBJ1-2, is as follows: EAGVAQSPRYKIIEKRQSVAFWCNPISGHATLYWYQQILGQGPKLLIQFQNNGVVDDSQLPKDRFSAERLKGVDSTLKIQPAKLEDSAVYLCASSRGPNYGYTFGSGTRLTVV.

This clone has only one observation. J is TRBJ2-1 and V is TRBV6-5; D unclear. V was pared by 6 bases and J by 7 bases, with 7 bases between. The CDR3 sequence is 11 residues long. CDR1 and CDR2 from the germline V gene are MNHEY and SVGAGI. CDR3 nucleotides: TGTGCCAGCAGACTGGTAAATGAGCAGTTCTTC. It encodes CASRLVNEQFF.

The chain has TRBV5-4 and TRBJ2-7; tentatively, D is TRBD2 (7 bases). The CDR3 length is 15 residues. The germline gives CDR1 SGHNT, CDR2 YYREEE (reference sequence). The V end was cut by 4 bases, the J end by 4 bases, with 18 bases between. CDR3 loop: CASSRGAGSSYEQYF. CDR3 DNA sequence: TGTGCCAGCAGCCGGGGGGCAGGGAGCTCGTACGAGCAGTACTTC.

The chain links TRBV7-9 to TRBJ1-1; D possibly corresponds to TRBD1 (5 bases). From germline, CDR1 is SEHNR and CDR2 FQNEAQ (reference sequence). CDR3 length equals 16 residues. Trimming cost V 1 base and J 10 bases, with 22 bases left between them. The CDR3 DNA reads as TGTGCCAGCAGCTTAGTAGTGACGGTCGCGGGGCCTAGAGCTTTCTTT. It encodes CASSLVVTVAGPRAFF.

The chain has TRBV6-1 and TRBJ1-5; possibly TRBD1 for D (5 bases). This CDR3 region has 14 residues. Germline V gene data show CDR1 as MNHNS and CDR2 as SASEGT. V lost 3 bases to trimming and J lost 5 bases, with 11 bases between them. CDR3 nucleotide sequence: TGTGCCAGCAGTGAGGGGCAGATTGATCAGCCCCAGCATTTT. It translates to CASSEGQIDQPQHF.

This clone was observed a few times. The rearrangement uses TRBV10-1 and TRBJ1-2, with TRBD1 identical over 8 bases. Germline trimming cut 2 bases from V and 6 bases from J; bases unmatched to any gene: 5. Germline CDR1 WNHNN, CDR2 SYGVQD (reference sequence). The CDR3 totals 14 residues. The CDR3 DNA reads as TGCGCCAGCAGTGAGCCGACAGGGGCTAATGGCTACACCTTC. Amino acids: CASSEPTGANGYTF.

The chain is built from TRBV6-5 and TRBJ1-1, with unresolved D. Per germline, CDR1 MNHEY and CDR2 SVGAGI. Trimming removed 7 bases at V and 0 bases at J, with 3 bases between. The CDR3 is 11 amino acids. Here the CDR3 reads CASTMNTEAFF. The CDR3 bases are TGTGCCAGCACAATGAACACTGAAGCTTTCTTT.

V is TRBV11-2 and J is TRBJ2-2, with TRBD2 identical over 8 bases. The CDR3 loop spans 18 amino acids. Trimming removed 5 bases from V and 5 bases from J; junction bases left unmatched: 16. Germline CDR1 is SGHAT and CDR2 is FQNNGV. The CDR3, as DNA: TGTGCCAGCAGCCGCAGCGGAGCGGGAGTAGTTGGGACCGGGGAGCTGTTTTTT. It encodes CASSRSGAGVVGTGELFF. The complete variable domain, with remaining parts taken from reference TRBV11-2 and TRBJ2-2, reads EAGVAQSPRYKIIEKRQSVAFWCNPISGHATLYWYQQILGQGPKLLIQFQNNGVVDDSQLPKDRFSAERLKGVDSTLKIQPAKLEDSAVYLCASSRSGAGVVGTGELFFGEGSRLTVL.

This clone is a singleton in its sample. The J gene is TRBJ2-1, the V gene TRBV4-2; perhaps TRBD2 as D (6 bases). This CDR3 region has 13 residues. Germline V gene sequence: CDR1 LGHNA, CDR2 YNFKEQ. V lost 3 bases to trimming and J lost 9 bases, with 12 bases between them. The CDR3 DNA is TGTGCCAGCAGCCATGGGGGGTTATTTGAGCAGTTCTTC. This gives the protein CASSHGGLFEQFF.

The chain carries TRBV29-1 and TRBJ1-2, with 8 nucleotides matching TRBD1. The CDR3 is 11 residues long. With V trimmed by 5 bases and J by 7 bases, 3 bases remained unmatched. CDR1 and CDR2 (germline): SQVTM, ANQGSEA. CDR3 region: CSVPDRAGYTF. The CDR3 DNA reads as TGCAGCGTTCCGGACAGGGCTGGCTACACCTTC.

The CDR3 sequence: CASIDDRARSNYGYTF. Here the CDR3 DNA reads TGTGCCAGTATCGACGACAGAGCAAGGTCCAACTATGGCTACACCTTC. This chain connects TRBV19 to TRBJ1-2; D possibly corresponds to TRBD1 (5 bases). The V end was cut by 7 bases, the J end by 2 bases, with 20 bases between. Germline-derived CDR1 and CDR2 are LNHDA and SQIVND (reference sequence). The CDR3 is 16 amino acids.